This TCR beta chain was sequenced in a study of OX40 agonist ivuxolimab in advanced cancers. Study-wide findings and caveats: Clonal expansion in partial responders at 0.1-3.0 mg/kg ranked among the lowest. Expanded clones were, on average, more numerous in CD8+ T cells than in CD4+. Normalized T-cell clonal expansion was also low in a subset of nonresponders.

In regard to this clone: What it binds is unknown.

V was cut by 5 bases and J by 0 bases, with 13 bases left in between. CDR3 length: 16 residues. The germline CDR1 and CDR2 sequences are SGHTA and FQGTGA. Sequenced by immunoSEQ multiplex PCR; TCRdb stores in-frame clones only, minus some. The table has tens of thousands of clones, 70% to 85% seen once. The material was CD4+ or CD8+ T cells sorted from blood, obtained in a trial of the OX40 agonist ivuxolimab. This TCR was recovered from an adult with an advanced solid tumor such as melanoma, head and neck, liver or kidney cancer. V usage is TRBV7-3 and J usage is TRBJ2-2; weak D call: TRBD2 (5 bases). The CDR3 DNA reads TGTGCCAGCAGCCGGATGGAGGTCGCGAACACCGGGGAGCTGTTTTTT. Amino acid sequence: CASSRMEVANTGELFF.